The 4 T cell receptor beta chains below come from one sample, sequenced in a study of regulatory T cells in long-lasting Graves disease. The authors built TCR beta libraries using iRepertoire HTBI primers and Arm-PCR of CDR3 regions. TCRdb reprocessed the multiplex PCR reads with MiXCR, giving one entry per CDR3 protein. The table lists around 400,000 distinct CDR3 sequences, 20% to 25% of them singletons. Time point defined: persistent/refractory GD, antithyroid drugs over 5 years with positive TRAb. The TCR library was made from RNA that had been extracted from PBMCs in TRIzol. This specimen was peripheral blood mononuclear cells (PBMCs), taken when the disease was refractory, from a patient treated with antithyroid drugs. These receptors came from a female donor with Graves disease.

The chain has TRBV7-2 and TRBJ2-5; tentatively, D is TRBD1 (7 bases). The germline CDR1 and CDR2 sequences are SGHTA and FQGNSA. The CDR3 is 15 amino acids. Trimming took 5 bases from V and 4 from J, leaving 17 bases between them. The CDR3 DNA reads as TGTGCCAGCAGCCAATCCCAGGGGGGCGGAGAGACCCAGTACTTC. It yields the protein CASSQSQGGGETQYF. Using reference TRBV7-2 and TRBJ2-5 for the parts outside the CDR3, the full variable domain is GAGVSQSPSNKVTEKGKDVELRCDPISGHTALYWYRQSLGQGLEFLIYFQGNSAPDKSGLPSDRFSAERTGGSVSTLTIQRTQQEDSAVYLCASSQSQGGGETQYFGPGTRLLVL.

This clonotype was observed at least ten times. The chain couples TRBV6-1 to TRBJ1-2; 8 bases fit TRBD1. Per the germline V gene, CDR1 is MNHNS and CDR2 is SASEGT. This CDR3 contains 14 residues. Germline trimming cut 8 bases from V and 7 bases from J; bases unmatched to any gene: 12. CDR3 sequence reads: CASFVQGASPGYTF. In nucleotides, the CDR3 is TGTGCCAGCTTCGTCCAGGGGGCGAGTCCTGGCTACACCTTC.

V and J are TRBV20-1 and TRBJ2-5; TRBD1 aligns across 7 bases. The J call could be wrong; TRBJ2-4 is a better fit for the DNA end. Per germline, CDR1 DFQATT and CDR2 SNEGSKA (reference sequence). The CDR3 is made up of 16 amino acids. This chain's CDR3 is CSATNGRGLAKNIQYF. The CDR3, as DNA: TGCAGTGCAACGAACGGCAGGGGGTTAGCCAAAAACATTCAGTACTTC.

This clonotype was seen a few times. The V call is TRBV11-2, the J call TRBJ1-3, with TRBD1 identical over 8 bases. Losses at the gene ends were 5 bases for V and 7 bases for J; bases not matched to a gene: 10. CDR1 and CDR2 (germline): SGHAT, FQNNGV. The CDR3 runs 15 residues. The CDR3 coding sequence is TGTGCCAGCAGCGCCAGACAGGGGCGGTTGAACACCATATATTTT. It specifies CASSARQGRLNTIYF.